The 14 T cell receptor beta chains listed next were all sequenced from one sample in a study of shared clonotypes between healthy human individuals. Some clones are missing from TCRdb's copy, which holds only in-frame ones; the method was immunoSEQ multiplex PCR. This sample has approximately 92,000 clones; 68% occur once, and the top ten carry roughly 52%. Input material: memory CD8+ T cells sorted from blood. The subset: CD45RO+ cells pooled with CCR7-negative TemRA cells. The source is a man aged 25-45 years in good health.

The CDR3 DNA sequence: TGTGCCAGCAGTTACCGAAGGACTAGCGGGAGGAGGTCGAATGAGCAGTTCTTC. Its protein is CASSYRRTSGRRSNEQFF. The chain recombines TRBV27 with TRBJ2-1, with 14 nucleotides matching TRBD2. Germline values: CDR1 MNHEY, CDR2 SMNVEV (reference sequence). The CDR3 extends over 18 amino acids. Trimming cost V 4 bases and J 7 bases; bases outside gene matches: 12.

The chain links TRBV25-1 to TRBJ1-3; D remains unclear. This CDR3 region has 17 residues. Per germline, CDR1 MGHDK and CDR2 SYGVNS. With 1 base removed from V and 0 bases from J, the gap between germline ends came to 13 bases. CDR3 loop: CASSESRSGPSGNTIYF. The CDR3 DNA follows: TGTGCCAGCAGTGAATCCCGGTCGGGTCCCTCTGGAAACACCATATATTTT.

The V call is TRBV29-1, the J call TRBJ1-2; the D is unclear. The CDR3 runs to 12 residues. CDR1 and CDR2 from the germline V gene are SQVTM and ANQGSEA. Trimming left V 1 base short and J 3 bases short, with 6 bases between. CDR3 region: CSVEGQYYGYTF. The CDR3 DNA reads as TGCAGCGTTGAAGGGCAGTACTATGGCTACACCTTC.

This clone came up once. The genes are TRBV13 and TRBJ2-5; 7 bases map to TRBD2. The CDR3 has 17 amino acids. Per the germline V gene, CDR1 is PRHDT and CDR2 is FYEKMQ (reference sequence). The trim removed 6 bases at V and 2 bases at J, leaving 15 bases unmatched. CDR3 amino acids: CASRILGSAGTQETQYF. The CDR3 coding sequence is TGTGCCAGCAGGATACTTGGTTCAGCGGGGACGCAAGAGACCCAGTACTTC.

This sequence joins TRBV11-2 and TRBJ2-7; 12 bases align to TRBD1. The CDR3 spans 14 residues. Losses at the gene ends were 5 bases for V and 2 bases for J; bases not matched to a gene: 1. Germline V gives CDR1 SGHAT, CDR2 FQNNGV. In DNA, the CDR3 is TGTGCCAGCAGCCGGGACAGGGGGCCCTACGAGCAGTACTTC. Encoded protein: CASSRDRGPYEQYF.

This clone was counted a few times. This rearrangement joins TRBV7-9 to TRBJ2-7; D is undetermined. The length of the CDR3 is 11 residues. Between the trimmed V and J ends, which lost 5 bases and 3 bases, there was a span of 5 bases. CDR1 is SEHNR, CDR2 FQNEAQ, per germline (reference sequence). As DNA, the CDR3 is TGTGCCAGCAGCGTCAACTACGAGCAGTACTTC. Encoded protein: CASSVNYEQYF.

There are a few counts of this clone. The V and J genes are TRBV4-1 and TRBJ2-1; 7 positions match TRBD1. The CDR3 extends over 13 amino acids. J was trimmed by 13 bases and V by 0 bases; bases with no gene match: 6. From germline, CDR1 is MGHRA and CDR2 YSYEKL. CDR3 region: CASSQDPGQAQFF. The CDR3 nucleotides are TGCGCCAGCAGCCAAGATCCCGGACAGGCCCAGTTCTTC.

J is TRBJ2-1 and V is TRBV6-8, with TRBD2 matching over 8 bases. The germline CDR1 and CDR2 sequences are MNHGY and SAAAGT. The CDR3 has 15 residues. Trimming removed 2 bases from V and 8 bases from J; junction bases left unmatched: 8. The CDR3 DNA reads TGTGCCAGCAGTTACATCCCCAGACTAGCGTATGAGCAGTTCTTC. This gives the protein CASSYIPRLAYEQFF.

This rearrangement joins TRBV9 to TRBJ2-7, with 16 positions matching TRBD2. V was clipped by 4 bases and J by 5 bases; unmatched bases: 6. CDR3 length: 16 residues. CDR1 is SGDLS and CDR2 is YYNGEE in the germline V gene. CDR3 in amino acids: CASSPGLAGGPNEQYF. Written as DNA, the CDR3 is TGTGCCAGCAGCCCGGGACTAGCGGGAGGGCCGAACGAGCAGTACTTC.

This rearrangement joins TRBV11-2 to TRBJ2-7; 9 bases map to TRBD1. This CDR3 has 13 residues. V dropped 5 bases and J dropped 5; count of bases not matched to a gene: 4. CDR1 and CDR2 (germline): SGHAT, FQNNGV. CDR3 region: CASSRDREDEQYF. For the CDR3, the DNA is TGTGCCAGCAGCAGGGACAGGGAAGACGAGCAGTACTTC. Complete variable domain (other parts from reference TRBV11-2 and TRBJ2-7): EAGVAQSPRYKIIEKRQSVAFWCNPISGHATLYWYQQILGQGPKLLIQFQNNGVVDDSQLPKDRFSAERLKGVDSTLKIQPAKLEDSAVYLCASSRDREDEQYFGPGTRLTVT.

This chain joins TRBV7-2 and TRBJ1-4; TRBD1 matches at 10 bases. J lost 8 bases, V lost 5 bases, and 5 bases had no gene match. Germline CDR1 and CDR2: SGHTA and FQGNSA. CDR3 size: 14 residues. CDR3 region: CASSETGGYEKLFF. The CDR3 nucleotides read TGTGCCAGCAGCGAGACAGGGGGCTACGAAAAACTGTTTTTT.

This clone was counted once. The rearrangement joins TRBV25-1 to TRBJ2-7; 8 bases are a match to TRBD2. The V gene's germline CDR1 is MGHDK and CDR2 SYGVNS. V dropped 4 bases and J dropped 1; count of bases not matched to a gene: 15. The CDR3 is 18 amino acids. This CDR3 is CASSVAGEREGWSYEQYF. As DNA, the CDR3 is TGTGCCAGCAGTGTAGCGGGTGAACGGGAGGGGTGGTCCTACGAGCAGTACTTC.

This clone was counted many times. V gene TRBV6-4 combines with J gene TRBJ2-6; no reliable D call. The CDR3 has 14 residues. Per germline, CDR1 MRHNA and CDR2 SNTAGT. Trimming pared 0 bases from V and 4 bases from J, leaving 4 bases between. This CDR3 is CASSDSGGANVLTF. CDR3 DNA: TGTGCCAGCAGTGACTCGGGGGGGGCCAACGTCCTGACTTTC.

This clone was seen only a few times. Here the CDR3 DNA reads TGTGCCAGCAGTTCGACAGGTTTGAACACTGAAGCTTTCTTT. Translating it yields CASSSTGLNTEAFF. The chain recombines TRBV28 with TRBJ1-1, with D perhaps TRBD1 (6 bases). Deletions cut 4 bases from V and 0 bases from J, with 9 bases between. The germline gives CDR1 MDHEN, CDR2 SYDVKM. This CDR3 contains 14 residues.